This TCR beta chain comes out of a study of T cells after yellow fever vaccination. General study results and limits: It was a small share of clonotypes that appeared in both CD4 and CD8 compartments. Reappearance after the booster was seen for most primary-vaccination clones, at about 95% CD4 and roughly 90% CD8.

By 5'RACE template switching, TCR cDNA was produced, with a universal primer site and UMIs added in the process. Each CDR3 protein gets one entry after TCRdb re-called the 5' RACE reads with MiXCR. The sample records roughly 330,000 distinct CDR3 sequences, under 5% being singletons. At least ten counts were recorded for this clonotype. What it recognizes is unknown. Losses at the gene ends were 5 bases for V and 0 bases for J; bases not matched to a gene: 11. This CDR3 is built from 18 residues. The V gene's germline CDR1 is SGHRS and CDR2 YFSETQ. The genes are TRBV5-1 and TRBJ2-3; the match to TRBD2 covers 11 bases. This sequence was found in a man aged 18 to 30 who received the YFV17D yellow fever vaccine. The input for sequencing was PBMCs, taken 5 days after the yellow fever booster vaccination. Here the CDR3 DNA reads TGCGCCAGCAGGAAACTAGCGGGGGCGCTCCCTAGCACAGATACGCAGTATTTT. This sequence encodes CASRKLAGALPSTDTQYF.